The 32 T cell receptor beta chains below were found in one sample sequenced in a study of blood T cell repertoires in COVID-19. The repertoire was sequenced with immunoSEQ multiplex PCR; TCRdb's copy has only in-frame clones and lacks some. The sample contains just under 95,000 clones, roughly 80% of which appear only once. Sequencing was done on a sample of peripheral blood. These receptors came from a man aged 45-60 years who had recovered from COVID-19.

The rearrangement links TRBV7-9 to TRBJ2-3, with TRBD2 matching 13 bases. CDR1 is SEHNR, CDR2 FQNEAQ, per germline (reference sequence). The CDR3 totals 15 residues. J gave up 7 bases and V 5 bases, and 6 bases lay outside the gene matches. The CDR3 region is CASSPEGLAGHTQYF. Written as DNA, the CDR3 is TGTGCCAGCAGCCCAGAGGGACTAGCGGGACATACGCAGTATTTT.

The V call is TRBV5-1, the J call TRBJ2-5; the D is unclear. Germline V gene sequence: CDR1 SGHRS, CDR2 YFSETQ. Trimming removed 4 bases from V and 1 base from J, with 8 bases in between. This CDR3 region has 13 residues. The CDR3 DNA reads TGCGCCAGCAGCAGCAATTTCCAAGAGACCCAGTACTTC. It translates to CASSSNFQETQYF.

This chain uses TRBV18 with TRBJ2-7, with D perhaps matching TRBD2 (5 bases). Germline loops: CDR1 KGHSH, CDR2 LQKENI. The V and J ends lost 3 bases and 5 bases respectively, with 11 bases between them. The CDR3 has 13 residues. CDR3 in amino acids: CASSPTSGNEQYF. In nucleotides, the CDR3 is TGTGCCAGCTCACCCACTAGTGGGAACGAGCAGTACTTC. Combining the CDR3 with reference TRBV18 and TRBJ2-7 gives the whole variable domain NAGVMQNPRHLVRRRGQEARLRCSPMKGHSHVYWYRQLPEEGLKFMVYLQKENIIDESGMPKERFSAEFPKEGPSILRIQQVVRGDSAAYFCASSPTSGNEQYFGPGTRLTVT.

The chain is built from TRBV27 and TRBJ2-7; unclear D gene. Germline assignment: CDR1 MNHEY and CDR2 SMNVEV (reference sequence). This CDR3 spans 14 amino acids. V shed 8 bases and J shed 0 bases, with 14 bases lying between them. CDR3 bases: TGTGCCAGCGTTAGACTGGTGAGCTCCTACGAGCAGTACTTC. Residues: CASVRLVSSYEQYF.

The rearrangement uses TRBV4-2 and TRBJ1-6; TRBD1 is a possible D gene (5 bases). This CDR3 is built from 14 residues. Germline CDR1 reads LGHNA; CDR2 reads YNFKEQ. The ends were cut back, 4 bases at V and 8 bases at J, with 12 bases in the middle. In DNA, the CDR3 is TGTGCCAGCAGCCTGAGGACAACCGATTCACCCCTCCACTTT. This gives the protein CASSLRTTDSPLHF.

The V and J genes are TRBV2 and TRBJ2-5; 11 bases fit TRBD2. The germline V gene encodes CDR1 SNHLY and CDR2 FYNNEI. Losses at the gene ends were 6 bases for V and 5 bases for J; bases not matched to a gene: 8. This CDR3 contains 15 residues. Here the CDR3 reads CASRNSGGALETQYF. CDR3 nucleotides: TGTGCCAGCAGAAATAGCGGGGGGGCGCTTGAGACCCAGTACTTC.

The chain is built from TRBV7-9 and TRBJ2-2; a possible D gene is TRBD1 (5 bases). Germline loops: CDR1 SEHNR, CDR2 FQNEAQ (reference sequence). This CDR3 contains 13 residues. Trimming took off 7 bases at V and 5 bases at J, with 11 bases between the two ends. The CDR3 coding sequence is TGTGCCAGCACCCAGGGCCAGACCGGGGAGCTGTTTTTT. Protein sequence: CASTQGQTGELFF.

The chain joins TRBV9 to TRBJ1-2, with D hard to call. The germline gives CDR1 SGDLS, CDR2 YYNGEE. Trimming left V 0 bases short and J 5 bases short, with 14 bases between. The CDR3 sequence is 15 residues long. CDR3 nucleotide sequence: TGTGCCAGCAGCGTAGGATCTTCCTCGGGGTATGGCTACACCTTC. Translation gives CASSVGSSSGYGYTF.

The chain links TRBV7-9 to TRBJ1-2; D is unclear. V was pared by 2 bases and J by 4 bases, with 8 bases between. Germline lookup yields CDR1 SEHNR and CDR2 FQNEAQ (reference sequence). This CDR3 has 13 residues. CDR3: CASSLIQSYGYTF. The DNA of the CDR3 is TGTGCCAGCAGCTTAATACAGTCCTATGGCTACACCTTC.

The chain employs TRBV6-4 and TRBJ2-1; TRBD2 matches at 14 bases. V shed 5 bases and J 10 bases; nucleotides not matched to a gene: 7. Germline CDR1 reads MRHNA; CDR2 reads SNTAGT. The CDR3 totals 15 residues. The CDR3 is CASSPTSGGAGEQFF. The DNA for the CDR3 is TGTGCCAGCAGTCCGACTAGCGGGGGGGCCGGGGAGCAGTTCTTC.

The chain uses TRBV9 and TRBJ2-7; TRBD2 aligns across 9 bases. Germline trimming cut 0 bases from V and 4 bases from J; bases unmatched to any gene: 5. CDR1 is SGDLS and CDR2 is YYNGEE in the germline V gene. The CDR3 sequence is 15 residues long. CDR3 DNA sequence: TGTGCCAGCAGCGTAGGGACTAGCGTCAGGTACGAGCAGTACTTC. Translated, it gives CASSVGTSVRYEQYF.

The chain carries TRBV5-8 and TRBJ1-2; unclear D gene. CDR1 is SGHTS and CDR2 is YDEGEE in the germline V gene. V was cut by 6 bases and J by 0 bases, with 9 bases left in between. The CDR3 extends over 13 amino acids. CDR3: CASTRRTNYGYTF. CDR3 bases: TGTGCCAGCACCCGGAGGACTAACTATGGCTACACCTTC.

The V call is TRBV5-3, the J call TRBJ2-5; TRBD1 agrees at 9 bases. TRBV5-3 is an open reading frame whose function is uncertain. This CDR3 comprises 15 residues. V gave up 7 bases and J gave up 5 bases; unmatched junction bases: 12. The CDR3 region is CARPSGQGGLETQYF. The DNA of the CDR3 is TGTGCCAGACCATCGGGACAGGGTGGGTTGGAGACCCAGTACTTC.

The chain has TRBV2 and TRBJ1-5; D remains ambiguous. Trimming left V 7 bases short and J 0 bases short, with 10 bases between. CDR3 length: 14 residues. Germline values: CDR1 SNHLY, CDR2 FYNNEI. The CDR3 is CASNALDSNQPQHF. In nucleotides, the CDR3 is TGTGCCAGCAATGCTCTAGATAGCAATCAGCCCCAGCATTTT.

The chain carries TRBV9 and TRBJ1-1, with D possibly TRBD1 on 5 matching bases. Per the germline V gene, CDR1 is SGDLS and CDR2 is YYNGEE. The CDR3 totals 17 residues. With 0 bases removed from V and 1 base from J, the gap between germline ends came to 16 bases. This CDR3 reads CASSVAPRGGGNTEAFF. DNA for the CDR3: TGTGCCAGCAGCGTAGCCCCACGGGGCGGGGGGAACACTGAAGCTTTCTTT.

This CDR3 is CASALGTGGEVGKLFF. The DNA of the CDR3 is TGTGCTAGTGCCCTCGGGACAGGGGGCGAAGTTGGAAAACTGTTTTTT. The J gene is TRBJ1-4, the V gene TRBV12-5; 12 bases agree with TRBD1. V gave up 7 bases and J gave up 10 bases; unmatched junction bases: 13. Germline V gene lookup returns CDR1 LGHNT and CDR2 FRNRAP. This CDR3 comprises 16 residues.

The chain links TRBV5-4 to TRBJ1-2; the match to TRBD1 covers 9 bases. Germline V gives CDR1 SGHNT, CDR2 YYREEE (reference sequence). The junction had 10 bases not matched to a gene; V was cut back by 5 bases and J by 2 bases. The CDR3 contains 16 residues. For the CDR3, the DNA is TGTGCCAGCAGTTCCCCGGGACAGGGAGTCAACTATGGCTACACCTTC. Encoded protein: CASSSPGQGVNYGYTF.

The J gene is TRBJ2-3, the V gene TRBV7-9, with 10 bases identical to TRBD2. The germline CDR1 and CDR2 sequences are SEHNR and FQNEAQ (reference sequence). CDR3 size: 16 residues. After removal of 5 bases from V and 1 base from J, the junction contained 6 bases not matched to a gene. The CDR3 loop is CASSPRLAGGTDTQYF. In nucleotides, the CDR3 is TGTGCCAGCAGCCCCCGACTAGCGGGTGGCACAGATACGCAGTATTTT. Variable domain in full (rest from reference TRBV7-9 and TRBJ2-3): DTGVSQNPRHKITKRGQNVTFRCDPISEHNRLYWYRQTLGQGPEFLTYFQNEAQLEKSRLLSDRFSAERPKGSFSTLEIQRTEQGDSAMYLCASSPRLAGGTDTQYFGPGTRLTVL.

This chain links TRBV5-1 with TRBJ1-2; TRBD1 is a possible D gene (5 bases). Germline V gene data show CDR1 as SGHRS and CDR2 as YFSETQ. The CDR3 spans 13 residues. Trimming removed 0 bases at V and 5 bases at J, with 8 bases between. The CDR3 nucleotides read TGCGCCAGCAGCTTGGAGAAGGGGTATGGCTACACCTTC. Its protein is CASSLEKGYGYTF.

J is TRBJ2-1 and V is TRBV5-1; perhaps TRBD2 as D (6 bases). There are 15 residues in the CDR3. Germline V gene data show CDR1 as SGHRS and CDR2 as YFSETQ. The V and J ends lost 1 base and 3 bases respectively, with 11 bases between them. The CDR3 DNA reads TGCGCCAGCAGCTTGACTGGGGACTTCTACAATGAGCAGTTCTTC. Translating it yields CASSLTGDFYNEQFF.

The chain joins TRBV10-1 to TRBJ2-5; 8 bases match TRBD1. Germline CDR1 WNHNN, CDR2 SYGVQD (reference sequence). The CDR3 spans 14 residues. The junction had 4 bases not matched to a gene; V was cut back by 2 bases and J by 5 bases. The DNA of the CDR3 is TGCGCCAGCAGTGAGAGGCAGGGGGCCGAGACCCAGTACTTC. Protein product: CASSERQGAETQYF.

The rearrangement uses TRBV7-9 and TRBJ2-2; 8 nucleotides agree with TRBD1. This CDR3 comprises 16 residues. Germline V lookup: CDR1 SEHNR, CDR2 FQNEAQ (reference sequence). J lost 2 bases, V lost 5 bases, and 7 bases had no gene match. The CDR3 DNA reads TGTGCCAGCAGCCACTGGACAGGGACCAACACCGGGGAGCTGTTTTTT. Its protein product is CASSHWTGTNTGELFF.

As DNA, the CDR3 is TGTGCCAGCAGCCCAGCCTGGGCGGGGGGGGAGCAGTTCTTC. Protein: CASSPAWAGGEQFF. The chain employs TRBV9 and TRBJ2-1; 9 nucleotides align to TRBD2. Germline trimming cut 4 bases from V and 10 bases from J; bases unmatched to any gene: 9. CDR3 length: 14 amino acids. Germline V gene lookup returns CDR1 SGDLS and CDR2 YYNGEE.

The chain recombines TRBV25-1 with TRBJ2-2; 9 nucleotides line up with TRBD1. The CDR3 extends over 15 amino acids. Germline lookup yields CDR1 MGHDK and CDR2 SYGVNS. V trimming: 3 bases; J trimming: 7 bases; junction bases outside the gene matches: 6. The CDR3 protein is CASSEGDREVGELFF. The CDR3 DNA follows: TGTGCCAGCAGTGAGGGGGACAGGGAAGTCGGGGAGCTGTTTTTT.

The chain employs TRBV5-5 and TRBJ2-1; 8 bases fit TRBD1. V dropped 2 bases and J dropped 1; count of bases not matched to a gene: 2. The germline CDR1 and CDR2 sequences are SGHKS and YYEKEE (reference sequence). CDR3 length: 15 residues. CDR3 protein: CASSFDRGSYNEQFF. CDR3 sequence (DNA): TGTGCCAGCAGCTTTGACAGGGGTTCCTACAATGAGCAGTTCTTC.

The chain has TRBV5-5 and TRBJ2-7; the D gene is possibly TRBD1 (6 bases). The germline gives CDR1 SGHKS, CDR2 YYEKEE (reference sequence). There are 15 residues in the CDR3. Trimming removed 0 bases from V and 1 base from J, with 11 bases in between. CDR3 nucleotide sequence: TGTGCCAGCAGCTTGGATCCGGACAGTTCCTACGAGCAGTACTTC. It codes for CASSLDPDSSYEQYF. Based on the CDR3 plus reference TRBV5-5 and TRBJ2-7, the full variable domain is DAGVTQSPTHLIKTRGQQVTLRCSPISGHKSVSWYQQVLGQGPQFIFQYYEKEERGRGNFPDRFSARQFPNYSSELNVNALLLGDSALYLCASSLDPDSSYEQYFGPGTRLTVT.

The chain couples TRBV7-3 to TRBJ2-6, with 9 bases matching TRBD1. J lost 0 bases, V lost 3 bases, and 3 bases had no gene match. The CDR3 covers 17 residues. The germline CDR1 and CDR2 sequences are SGHTA and FQGTGA. CDR3 sequence reads: CASSLRQGDSGANVLTF. As DNA, the CDR3 is TGTGCCAGCAGCTTGAGACAGGGGGACTCTGGGGCCAACGTCCTGACTTTC.

This rearrangement joins TRBV6-5 to TRBJ1-2; 7 bases match TRBD1. Losses at the gene ends were 4 bases for V and 4 bases for J; bases not matched to a gene: 9. The CDR3 is made up of 15 amino acids. Germline CDR1 MNHEY, CDR2 SVGAGI. CDR3 in amino acids: CASSSATGAVYGYTF. In nucleotides, the CDR3 is TGTGCCAGCAGTTCGGCCACAGGGGCGGTCTATGGCTACACCTTC.

This sequence joins TRBV21-1 and TRBJ2-3; the table's TRBD2 call for D was not verified on the DNA. TRBV21-1 is marked as a pseudogene. The CDR3 length is 18 residues. CDR3 sequence: CASSNIWVPRGSLDTQYF. The CDR3 DNA sequence: TGTGCCAGCAGCAATATTTGGGTTCCGCGGGGGAGTCTTGATACGCAGTATTTT.

This sequence joins TRBV10-3 and TRBJ1-6, with no clear D. The CDR3 runs to 14 residues. CDR1 is ENHRY and CDR2 is SYGVKD in the germline V gene. V shed 10 bases and J shed 3 bases, with 13 bases lying between them. CDR3 amino acids: CATRGEGYNSPLHF. CDR3 DNA sequence: TGTGCCACTCGTGGGGAGGGCTATAATTCACCCCTCCACTTT.

The chain links TRBV12-3 or TRBV12-4 to TRBJ1-5; D is unresolved. The CDR3 totals 13 residues. V lost 6 bases and J 7 bases, leaving 13 bases between the germline ends. In nucleotides, the CDR3 is TGTGCCAGCAGCGGCACGGGGTACCAGCCCCAGCATTTT. Translated: CASSGTGYQPQHF.

This chain uses TRBV3-1 (or the pseudogene TRBV3-2) with TRBJ1-1; 7 bases map to TRBD1. The V segment lost 1 base and the J segment 4 bases; nucleotides outside the gene matches: 6. CDR3 size: 15 residues. CDR1 and CDR2 from the germline V gene are LGHDT and YNNKEL (reference sequence). Written as DNA, the CDR3 is TGTGCCAGCAGCCAAGGACTCCAGGGGGGCACTGAAGCTTTCTTT. Translated, it gives CASSQGLQGGTEAFF.